The T cell receptor (beta chain) under discussion was sequenced for a study of cytomegalovirus exposure and HLA in healthy donors. On the study more broadly: Unique TCRs numbering about 87 million, obtained from HLA-typed donors, made up an early data release.

The trim removed 5 bases at V and 6 bases at J, leaving 4 bases unmatched. CDR3 length equals 12 residues. CDR1 is SGHDT, CDR2 YYEEEE, per germline. In the PCR, 60 Vbeta and 13 Jbeta primers were used. Data came from immunoSEQ multiplex PCR; TCRdb stores just in-frame clones and leaves some out. The sample records about 130,000 clones, 60% to 80% being singletons. Ten or more counts support this clone. The chain uses TRBV5-6 and TRBJ2-7; TRBD2 aligns across 8 bases. The TCR was taken from a man aged 25 to 40 in good health and CMV-seronegative. The source material was PBMCs. In nucleotides, the CDR3 is TGTGCCAGCAGGAACGGGAGGGTCGAGCAGTACTTC. Translated: CASRNGRVEQYF.